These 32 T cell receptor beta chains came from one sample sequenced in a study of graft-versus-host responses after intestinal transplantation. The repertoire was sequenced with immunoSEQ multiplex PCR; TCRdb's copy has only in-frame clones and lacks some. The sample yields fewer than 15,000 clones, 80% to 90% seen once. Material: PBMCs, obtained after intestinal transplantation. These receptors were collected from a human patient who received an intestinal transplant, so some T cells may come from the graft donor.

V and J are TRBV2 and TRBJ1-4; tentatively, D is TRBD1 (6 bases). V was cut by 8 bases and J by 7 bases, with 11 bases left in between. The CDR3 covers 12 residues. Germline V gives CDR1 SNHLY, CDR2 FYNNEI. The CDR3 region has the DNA TGTGCCAGCGATTCAGGGGTTGAAAAACTGTTTTTT. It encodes CASDSGVEKLFF.

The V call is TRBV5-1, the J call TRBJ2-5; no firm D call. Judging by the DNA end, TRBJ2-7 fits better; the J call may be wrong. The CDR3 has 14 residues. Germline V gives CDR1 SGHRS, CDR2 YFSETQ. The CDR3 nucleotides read TGCGCCAGCAGCTTGGCAACAGACACCTACGAGCAGTACTTC. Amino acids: CASSLATDTYEQYF.

The CDR3 sequence is CASARDSNYGYTF. The CDR3 DNA is TGTGCCAGCGCCCGGGACAGTAACTATGGCTACACCTTC. V usage is TRBV9 and J usage is TRBJ1-2; 7 nucleotides align to TRBD1. J lost 1 base, V lost 7 bases, and 4 bases had no gene match. The CDR3 length is 13 residues. CDR1 SGDLS and CDR2 YYNGEE come from the germline V gene.

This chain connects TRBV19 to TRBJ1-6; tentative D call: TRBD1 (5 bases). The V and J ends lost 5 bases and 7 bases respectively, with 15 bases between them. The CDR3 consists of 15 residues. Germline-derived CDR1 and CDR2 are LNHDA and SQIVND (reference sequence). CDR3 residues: CASSPTSRGNSPLHF. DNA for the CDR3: TGTGCCAGTAGTCCTACCTCCCGGGGGAATTCACCCCTCCACTTT.

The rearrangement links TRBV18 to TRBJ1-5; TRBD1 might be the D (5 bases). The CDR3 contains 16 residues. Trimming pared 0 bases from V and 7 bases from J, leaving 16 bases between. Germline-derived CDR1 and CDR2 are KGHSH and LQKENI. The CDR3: CASSPPGQGEKQPQHF. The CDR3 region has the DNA TGTGCCAGCTCACCACCGGGTCAGGGAGAGAAGCAGCCCCAGCATTTT.

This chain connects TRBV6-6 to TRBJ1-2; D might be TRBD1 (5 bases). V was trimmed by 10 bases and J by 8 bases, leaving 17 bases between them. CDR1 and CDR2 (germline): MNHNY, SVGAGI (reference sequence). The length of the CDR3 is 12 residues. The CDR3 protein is CATLWGVWGYTF. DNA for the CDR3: TGTGCCACCCTCTGGGGGGTCTGGGGCTACACCTTC.

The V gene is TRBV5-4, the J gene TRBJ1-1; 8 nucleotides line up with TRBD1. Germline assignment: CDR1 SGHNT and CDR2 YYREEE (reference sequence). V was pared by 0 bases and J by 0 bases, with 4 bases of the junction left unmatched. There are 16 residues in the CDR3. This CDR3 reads CASSLGRGQVNTEAFF. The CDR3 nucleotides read TGTGCCAGCAGCTTGGGAAGGGGACAGGTGAACACTGAAGCTTTCTTT. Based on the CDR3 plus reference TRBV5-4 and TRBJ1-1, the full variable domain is ETGVTQSPTHLIKTRGQQVTLRCSSQSGHNTVSWYQQALGQGPQFIFQYYREEENGRGNFPPRFSGLQFPNYSSELNVNALELDDSALYLCASSLGRGQVNTEAFFGQGTRLTVV.

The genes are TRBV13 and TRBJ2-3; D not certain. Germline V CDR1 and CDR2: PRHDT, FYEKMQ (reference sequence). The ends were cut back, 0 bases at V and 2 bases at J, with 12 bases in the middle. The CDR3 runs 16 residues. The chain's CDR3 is CASSLGGSEYTDTQYF. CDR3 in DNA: TGTGCCAGCAGCTTAGGAGGATCGGAATACACAGATACGCAGTATTTT.

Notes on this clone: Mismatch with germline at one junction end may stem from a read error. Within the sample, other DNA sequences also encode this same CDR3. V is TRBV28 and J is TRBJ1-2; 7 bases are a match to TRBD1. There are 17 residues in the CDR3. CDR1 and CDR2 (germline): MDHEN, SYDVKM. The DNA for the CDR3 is TGTGCCCGCAGGGGGGCGGTGCGGGGCACTCTAAACTATGGCTACACCTTC. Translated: CARRGAVRGTLNYGYTF.

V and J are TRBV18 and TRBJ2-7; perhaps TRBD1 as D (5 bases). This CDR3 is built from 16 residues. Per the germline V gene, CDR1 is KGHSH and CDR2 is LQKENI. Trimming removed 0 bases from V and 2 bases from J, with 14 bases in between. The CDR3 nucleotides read TGTGCCAGCTCACCACCAGGCAGCCAGGGAACCTACGAGCAGTACTTC. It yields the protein CASSPPGSQGTYEQYF.

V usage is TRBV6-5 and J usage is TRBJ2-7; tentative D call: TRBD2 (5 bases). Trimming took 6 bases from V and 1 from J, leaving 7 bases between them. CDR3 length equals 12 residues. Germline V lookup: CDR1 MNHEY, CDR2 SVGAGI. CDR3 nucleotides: TGTGCCAGCAGAAGCGGTTCCTACGAGCAGTACTTC. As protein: CASRSGSYEQYF.

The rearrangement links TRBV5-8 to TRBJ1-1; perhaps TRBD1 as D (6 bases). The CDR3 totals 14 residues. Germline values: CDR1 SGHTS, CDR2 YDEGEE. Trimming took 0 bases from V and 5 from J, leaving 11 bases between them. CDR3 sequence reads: CASSLETGGTEAFF. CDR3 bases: TGTGCCAGCAGCTTGGAGACAGGCGGGACTGAAGCTTTCTTT.

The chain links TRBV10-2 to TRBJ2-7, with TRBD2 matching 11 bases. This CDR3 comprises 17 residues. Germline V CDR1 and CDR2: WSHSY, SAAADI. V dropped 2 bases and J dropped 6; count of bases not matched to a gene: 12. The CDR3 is CASSEGWGLAGGSEQYF. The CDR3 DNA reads TGCGCCAGCAGTGAGGGTTGGGGGTTAGCGGGAGGGTCCGAGCAGTACTTC.

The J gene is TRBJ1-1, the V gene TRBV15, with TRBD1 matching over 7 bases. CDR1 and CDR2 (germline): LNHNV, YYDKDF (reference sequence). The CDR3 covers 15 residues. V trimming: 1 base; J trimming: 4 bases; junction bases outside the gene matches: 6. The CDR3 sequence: CATSRGSTGSTEAFF. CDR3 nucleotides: TGTGCCACCAGCAGAGGGTCGACAGGGTCCACTGAAGCTTTCTTT.

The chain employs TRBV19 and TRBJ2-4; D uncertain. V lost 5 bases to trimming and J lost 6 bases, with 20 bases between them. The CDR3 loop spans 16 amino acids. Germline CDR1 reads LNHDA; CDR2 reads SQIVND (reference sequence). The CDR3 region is CASSQDSVGFGNIQYF. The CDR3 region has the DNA TGTGCCAGTAGTCAAGATTCCGTCGGATTCGGAAACATTCAGTACTTC. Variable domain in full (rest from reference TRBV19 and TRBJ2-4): DGGITQSPKYLFRKEGQNVTLSCEQNLNHDAMYWYRQDPGQGLRLIYYSQIVNDFQKGDIAEGYSVSREKKESFPLTVTSAQKNPTAFYLCASSQDSVGFGNIQYFGAGTRLSVL.

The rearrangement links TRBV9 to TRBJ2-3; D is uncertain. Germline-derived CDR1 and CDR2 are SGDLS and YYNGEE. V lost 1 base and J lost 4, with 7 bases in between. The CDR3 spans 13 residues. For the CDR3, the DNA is TGTGCCAGCAGCGTACACAAGTCAGATACGCAGTATTTT. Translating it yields CASSVHKSDTQYF.

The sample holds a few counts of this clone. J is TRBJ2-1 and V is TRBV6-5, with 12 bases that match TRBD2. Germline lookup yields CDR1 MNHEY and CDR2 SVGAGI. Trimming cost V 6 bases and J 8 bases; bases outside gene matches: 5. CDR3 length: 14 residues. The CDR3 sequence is CASRRLAGEDEQFF. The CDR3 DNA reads TGTGCCAGCAGAAGACTAGCGGGAGAGGATGAGCAGTTCTTC.

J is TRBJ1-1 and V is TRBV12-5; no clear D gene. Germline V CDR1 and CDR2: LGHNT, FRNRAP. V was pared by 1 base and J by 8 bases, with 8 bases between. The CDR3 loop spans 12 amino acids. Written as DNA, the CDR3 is TGTGCTAGTGGTTTGGGGGGAGGCGAAGCTTTCTTT. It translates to CASGLGGGEAFF.

CDR3 in amino acids: CASSSPHYRGYEQYF. In nucleotides, the CDR3 is TGTGCCAGCAGCTCCCCCCACTACAGGGGCTACGAGCAGTACTTC. The genes are TRBV11-2 and TRBJ2-7, with TRBD1 matching over 7 bases. The ends lost 4 bases at V and 3 bases at J; junction bases unmatched: 9. Per germline, CDR1 SGHAT and CDR2 FQNNGV. This CDR3 is 15 amino acids long.

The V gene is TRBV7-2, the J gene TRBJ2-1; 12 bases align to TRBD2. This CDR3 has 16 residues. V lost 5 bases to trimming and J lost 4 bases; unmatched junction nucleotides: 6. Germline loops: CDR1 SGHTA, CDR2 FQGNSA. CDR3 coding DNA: TGTGCCAGCAGCCTAGGACTAGCGGGATCTTACAATGAGCAGTTCTTC. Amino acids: CASSLGLAGSYNEQFF.

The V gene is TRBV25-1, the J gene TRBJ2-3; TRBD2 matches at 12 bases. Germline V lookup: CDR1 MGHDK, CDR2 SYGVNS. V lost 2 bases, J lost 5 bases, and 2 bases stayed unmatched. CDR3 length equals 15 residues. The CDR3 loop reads CASSEVTSGRDTQYF. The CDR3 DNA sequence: TGTGCCAGCAGTGAAGTGACTAGCGGGAGAGATACGCAGTATTTT.

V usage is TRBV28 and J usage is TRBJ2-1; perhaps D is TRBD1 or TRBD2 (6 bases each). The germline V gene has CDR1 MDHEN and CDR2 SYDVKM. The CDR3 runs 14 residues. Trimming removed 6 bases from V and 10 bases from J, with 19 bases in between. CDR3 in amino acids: CASSLTGRPSEQFF. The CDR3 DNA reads TGTGCCAGCAGCCTCACAGGGAGGCCCTCCGAGCAGTTCTTC.

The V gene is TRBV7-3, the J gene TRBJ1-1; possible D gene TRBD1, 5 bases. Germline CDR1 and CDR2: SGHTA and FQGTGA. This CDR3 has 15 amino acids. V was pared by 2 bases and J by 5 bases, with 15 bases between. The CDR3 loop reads CASSLAQGVGTEAFF. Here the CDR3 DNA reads TGTGCCAGCAGCTTAGCGCAAGGGGTTGGGACTGAAGCTTTCTTT.

The CDR3 here is CASSILYIPYFF. DNA of the CDR3: TGTGCCAGCAGCATCCTGTATATTCCGTACTTCTTC. The chain is built from TRBV21-1 and TRBJ2-1. TRBV21-1 is reported as a pseudogene. CDR3 length: 12 amino acids.

The CDR3 sequence is CASSEWRTSTDTQYF. Here the CDR3 DNA reads TGTGCCAGCAGTGAATGGCGTACGAGCACAGATACGCAGTATTTT. The chain combines TRBV25-1 with TRBJ2-3; D gene ambiguous. This CDR3 spans 15 amino acids. CDR1 MGHDK and CDR2 SYGVNS come from the germline V gene. V was shortened by 1 base and J by 0 bases, with 8 bases between the two germline ends.

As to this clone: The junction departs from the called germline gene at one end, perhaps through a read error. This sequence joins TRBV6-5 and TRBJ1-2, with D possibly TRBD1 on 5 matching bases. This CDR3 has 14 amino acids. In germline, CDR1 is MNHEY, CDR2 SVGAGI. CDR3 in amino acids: CAGRDRGQIYGYTF. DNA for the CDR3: TGTGCCGGCAGAGACCGGGGCCAGATCTATGGCTACACCTTC.

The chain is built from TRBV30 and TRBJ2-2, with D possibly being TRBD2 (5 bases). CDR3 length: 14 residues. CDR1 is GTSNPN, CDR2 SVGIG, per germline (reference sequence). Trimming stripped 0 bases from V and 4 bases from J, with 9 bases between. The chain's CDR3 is CAWSVNEGTGELFF. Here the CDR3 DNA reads TGTGCCTGGAGTGTAAATGAGGGCACCGGGGAGCTGTTTTTT.

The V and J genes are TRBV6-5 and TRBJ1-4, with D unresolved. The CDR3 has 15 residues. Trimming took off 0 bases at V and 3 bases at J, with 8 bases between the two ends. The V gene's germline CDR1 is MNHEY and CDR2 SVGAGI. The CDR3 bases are TGTGCCAGCAGTTACTCTGGTGGAGCTAATGAAAAACTGTTTTTT. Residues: CASSYSGGANEKLFF.

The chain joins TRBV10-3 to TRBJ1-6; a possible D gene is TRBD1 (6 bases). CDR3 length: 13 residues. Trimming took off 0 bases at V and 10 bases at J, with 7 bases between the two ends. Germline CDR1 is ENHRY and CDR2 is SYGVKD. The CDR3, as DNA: TGTGCCATCAGTGAGTCCGGGGGCTCACCCCTCCACTTT. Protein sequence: CAISESGGSPLHF.

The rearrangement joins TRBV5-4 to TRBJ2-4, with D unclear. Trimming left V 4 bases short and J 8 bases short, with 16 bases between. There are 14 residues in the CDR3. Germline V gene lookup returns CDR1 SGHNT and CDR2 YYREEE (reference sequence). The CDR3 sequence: CASSQDNRPDIQYF. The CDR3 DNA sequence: TGTGCCAGCAGCCAAGATAATCGCCCCGACATTCAGTACTTC.

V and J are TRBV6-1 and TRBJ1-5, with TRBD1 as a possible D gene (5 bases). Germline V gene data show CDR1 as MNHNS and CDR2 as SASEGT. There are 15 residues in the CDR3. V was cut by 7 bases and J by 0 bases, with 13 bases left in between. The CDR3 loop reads CASNWGGDSNQPQHF. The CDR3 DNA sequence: TGTGCCAGCAATTGGGGGGGAGATAGCAATCAGCCCCAGCATTTT.

The CDR3 coding sequence is TGTGCCAGCAGGCTGACAGGGTACTTAGCAGATACGCAGTATTTT. This translates into CASRLTGYLADTQYF. The gene calls are TRBV6-5 and TRBJ2-3, with 7 nucleotides matching TRBD1. Germline lookup yields CDR1 MNHEY and CDR2 SVGAGI. CDR3 length: 15 amino acids. Trimming took 6 bases from V and 4 from J; bases not matched to a gene: 10.